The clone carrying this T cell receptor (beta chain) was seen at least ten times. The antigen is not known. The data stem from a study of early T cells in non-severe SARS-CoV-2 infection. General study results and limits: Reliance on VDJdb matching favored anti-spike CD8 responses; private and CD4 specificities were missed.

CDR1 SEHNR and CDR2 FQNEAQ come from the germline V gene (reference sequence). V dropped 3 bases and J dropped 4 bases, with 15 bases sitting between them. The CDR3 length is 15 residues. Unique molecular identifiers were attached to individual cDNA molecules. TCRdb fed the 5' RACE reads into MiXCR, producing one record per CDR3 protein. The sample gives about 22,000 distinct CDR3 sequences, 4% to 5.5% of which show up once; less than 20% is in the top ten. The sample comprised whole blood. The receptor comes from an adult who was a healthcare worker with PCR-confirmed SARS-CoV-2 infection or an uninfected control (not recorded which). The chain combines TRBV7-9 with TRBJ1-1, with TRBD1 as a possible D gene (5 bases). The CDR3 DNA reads TGTGCCAGCAGCTTGGGGGTTGGAGGTCTCACTGAAGCTTTCTTT. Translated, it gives CASSLGVGGLTEAFF.